This T cell receptor beta chain comes out of a study of blood T cell repertoires in COVID-19. The protocol was immunoSEQ multiplex PCR, while the TCRdb copy is restricted to in-frame clones and leaves out a portion. The sample holds roughly 400,000 clones, around 87% seen once. Recovered Cohort 3 donors showed two negative PCRs, clearance, or symptom resolution. Germline CDR1 reads SGHNT; CDR2 reads YYREEE (reference sequence). The junction had 18 bases not matched to a gene; V was cut back by 4 bases and J by 2 bases. CDR3 size: 19 residues. The chain uses TRBV5-4 and TRBJ1-1, with 9 nucleotides matching TRBD1. Source material: PBMCs or T cells enriched from blood (not recorded which). The receptor's source is a man aged 25 to 40 who had recovered from COVID-19. CDR3: CASSSPFHRGQNGNTEAFF. The CDR3 DNA follows: TGTGCCAGCAGCAGTCCATTCCACAGGGGGCAAAACGGAAACACTGAAGCTTTCTTT.